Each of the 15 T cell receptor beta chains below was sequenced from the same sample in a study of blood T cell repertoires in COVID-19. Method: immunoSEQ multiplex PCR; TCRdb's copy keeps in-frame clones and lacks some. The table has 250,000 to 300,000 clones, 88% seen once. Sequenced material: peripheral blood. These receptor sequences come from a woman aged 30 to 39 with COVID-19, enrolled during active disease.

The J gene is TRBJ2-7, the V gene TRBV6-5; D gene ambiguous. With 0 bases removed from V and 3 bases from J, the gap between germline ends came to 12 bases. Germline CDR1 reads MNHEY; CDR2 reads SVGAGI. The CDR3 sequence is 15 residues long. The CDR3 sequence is CASSYSGGGGYEQYF. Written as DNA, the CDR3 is TGTGCCAGCAGTTACTCTGGCGGCGGCGGCTACGAGCAGTACTTC.

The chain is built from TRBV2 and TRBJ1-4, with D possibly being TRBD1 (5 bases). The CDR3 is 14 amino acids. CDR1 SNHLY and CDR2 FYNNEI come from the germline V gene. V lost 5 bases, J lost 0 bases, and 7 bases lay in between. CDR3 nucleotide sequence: TGTGCCAGCAGTCGACAGTCAACTAATGAAAAACTGTTTTTT. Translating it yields CASSRQSTNEKLFF.

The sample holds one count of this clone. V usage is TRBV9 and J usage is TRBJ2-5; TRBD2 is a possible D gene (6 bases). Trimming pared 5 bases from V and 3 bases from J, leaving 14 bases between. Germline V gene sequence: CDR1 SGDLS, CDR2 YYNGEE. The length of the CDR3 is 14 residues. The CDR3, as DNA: TGTGCCAGCAGTAGCGGTTCCCTGAAAGAGACCCAGTACTTC. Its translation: CASSSGSLKETQYF.

CDR3 residues: CASSFQGDLPYEQYF. CDR3 DNA sequence: TGTGCCAGCAGCTTCCAGGGGGACCTCCCCTACGAGCAGTACTTC. This chain connects TRBV5-8 to TRBJ2-7; 7 bases align to TRBD1. The CDR3 totals 15 residues. The V gene's germline CDR1 is SGHTS and CDR2 YDEGEE. The V and J ends lost 2 bases and 2 bases, in that order; junction bases with no gene match: 7.

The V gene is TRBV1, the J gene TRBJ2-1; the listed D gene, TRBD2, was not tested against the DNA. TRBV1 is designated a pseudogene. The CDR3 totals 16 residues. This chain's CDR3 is CTSSPQTSGRLAEQFF. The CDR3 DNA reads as TGCACCAGCAGCCCACAAACTAGCGGGAGGCTCGCCGAGCAGTTCTTC.

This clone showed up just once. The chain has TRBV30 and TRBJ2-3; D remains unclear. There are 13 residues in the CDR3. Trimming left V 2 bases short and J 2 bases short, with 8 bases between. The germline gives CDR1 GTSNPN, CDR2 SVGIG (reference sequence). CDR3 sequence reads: CAWSKQITDTQYF. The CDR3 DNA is TGTGCCTGGAGTAAACAGATCACAGATACGCAGTATTTT.

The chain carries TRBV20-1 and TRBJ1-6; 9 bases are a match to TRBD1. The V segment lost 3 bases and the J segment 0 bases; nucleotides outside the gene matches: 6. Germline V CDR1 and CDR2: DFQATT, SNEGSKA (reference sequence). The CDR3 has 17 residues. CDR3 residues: CSASGQGRSSYNSPLHF. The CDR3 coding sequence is TGCAGTGCTAGTGGACAGGGGCGAAGCTCCTATAATTCACCCCTCCACTTT.

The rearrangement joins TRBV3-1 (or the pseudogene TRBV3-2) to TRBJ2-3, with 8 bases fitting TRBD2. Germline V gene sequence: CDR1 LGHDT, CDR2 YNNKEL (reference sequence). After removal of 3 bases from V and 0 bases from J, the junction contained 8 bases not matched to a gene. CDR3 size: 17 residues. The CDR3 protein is CASSHSRTSTSTDTQYF. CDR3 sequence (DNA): TGTGCCAGCAGCCATTCTCGGACTAGCACTAGCACAGATACGCAGTATTTT.

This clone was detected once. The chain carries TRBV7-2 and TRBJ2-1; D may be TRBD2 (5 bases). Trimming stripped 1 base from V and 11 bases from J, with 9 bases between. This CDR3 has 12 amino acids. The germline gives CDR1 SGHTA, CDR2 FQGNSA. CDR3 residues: CASSLDYGKQFF. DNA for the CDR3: TGTGCCAGCAGCTTAGATTACGGGAAGCAGTTCTTC.

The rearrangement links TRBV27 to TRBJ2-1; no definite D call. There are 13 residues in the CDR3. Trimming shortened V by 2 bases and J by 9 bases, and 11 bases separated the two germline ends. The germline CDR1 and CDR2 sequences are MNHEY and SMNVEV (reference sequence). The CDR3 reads CASSLVYSPEQFF. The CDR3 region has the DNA TGTGCCAGCAGTTTAGTCTACTCCCCTGAGCAGTTCTTC.

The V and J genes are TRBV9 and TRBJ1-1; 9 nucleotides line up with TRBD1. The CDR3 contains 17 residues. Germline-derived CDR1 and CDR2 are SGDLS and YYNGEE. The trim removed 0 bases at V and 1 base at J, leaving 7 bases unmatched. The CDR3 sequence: CASSVGFVQGANTEAFF. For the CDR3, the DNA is TGTGCCAGCAGCGTAGGTTTTGTACAGGGGGCGAACACTGAAGCTTTCTTT.

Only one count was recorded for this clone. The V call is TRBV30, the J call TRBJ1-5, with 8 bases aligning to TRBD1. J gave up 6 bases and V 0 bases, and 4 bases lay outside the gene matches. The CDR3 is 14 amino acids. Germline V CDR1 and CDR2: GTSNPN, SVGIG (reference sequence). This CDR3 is CAWSVGQGAQPQHF. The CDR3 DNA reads TGTGCCTGGAGTGTCGGGCAGGGGGCTCAGCCCCAGCATTTT.

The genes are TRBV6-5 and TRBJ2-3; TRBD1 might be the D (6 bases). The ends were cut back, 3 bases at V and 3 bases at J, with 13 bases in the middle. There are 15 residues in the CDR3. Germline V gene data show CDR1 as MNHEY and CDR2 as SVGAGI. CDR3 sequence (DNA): TGTGCCAGCAGTTATCTCCAGGGGTTTACAGATACGCAGTATTTT. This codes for CASSYLQGFTDTQYF.

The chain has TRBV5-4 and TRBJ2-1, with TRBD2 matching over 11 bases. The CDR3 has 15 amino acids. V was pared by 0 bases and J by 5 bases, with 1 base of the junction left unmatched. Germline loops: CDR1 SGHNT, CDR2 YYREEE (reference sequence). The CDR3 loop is CASSLVAGGNNEQFF. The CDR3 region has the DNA TGTGCCAGCAGCTTGGTAGCGGGAGGGAACAATGAGCAGTTCTTC. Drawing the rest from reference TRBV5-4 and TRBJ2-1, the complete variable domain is ETGVTQSPTHLIKTRGQQVTLRCSSQSGHNTVSWYQQALGQGPQFIFQYYREEENGRGNFPPRFSGLQFPNYSSELNVNALELDDSALYLCASSLVAGGNNEQFFGPGTRLTVL.

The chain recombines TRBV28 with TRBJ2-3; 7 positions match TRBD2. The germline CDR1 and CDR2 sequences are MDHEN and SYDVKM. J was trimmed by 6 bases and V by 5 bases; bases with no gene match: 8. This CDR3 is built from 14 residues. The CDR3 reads CASSPPRGSDTQYF. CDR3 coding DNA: TGTGCCAGCAGTCCCCCGCGCGGGAGCGATACGCAGTATTTT.